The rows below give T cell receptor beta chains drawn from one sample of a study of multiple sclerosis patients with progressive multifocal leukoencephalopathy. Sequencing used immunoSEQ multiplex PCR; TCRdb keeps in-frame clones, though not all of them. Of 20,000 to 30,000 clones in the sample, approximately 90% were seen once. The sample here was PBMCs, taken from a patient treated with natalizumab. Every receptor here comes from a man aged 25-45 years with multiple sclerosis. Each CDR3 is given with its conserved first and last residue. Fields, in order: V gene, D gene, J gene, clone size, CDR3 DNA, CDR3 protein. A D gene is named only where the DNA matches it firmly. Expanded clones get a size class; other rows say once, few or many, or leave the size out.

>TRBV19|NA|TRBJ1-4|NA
TGTGCCAGTAGTATGAGGGAAGCTAATGAAAAACTGTTTTTT
CASSMREANEKLFF
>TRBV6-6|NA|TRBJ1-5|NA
TGTGCCAGCACCCAGGAAACCAATCAGCCCCAGCATTTT
CASTQETNQPQHF
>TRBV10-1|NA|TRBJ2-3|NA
TGCGCCAGCAGTAGTTCGACAGATACGCAGTATTTT
CASSSSTDTQYF
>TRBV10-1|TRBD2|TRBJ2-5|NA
TGCGCCAGCAGTGAGTCGAGAGGGAGGGAGCAAGAGACCCAGTACTTC
CASSESRGREQETQYF
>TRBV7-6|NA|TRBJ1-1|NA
TGTGCCAGCAGCTTAGGGACACGGACTGAAGCTTTCTTT
CASSLGTRTEAFF
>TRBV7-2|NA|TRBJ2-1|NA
TGTGCCAGCAGCCATTCTTACAATGAGCAGTTCTTC
CASSHSYNEQFF
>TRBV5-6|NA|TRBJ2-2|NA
TGTGCCAGCGTCGGGGGAGGCACCGGGGAGCTGTTTTTT
CASVGGGTGELFF
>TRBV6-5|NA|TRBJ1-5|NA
TGTGCCAGCAGTTACTTCCGGGACAGCAATCAGCCCCAGCATTTT
CASSYFRDSNQPQHF
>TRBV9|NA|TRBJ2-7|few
TGTGCCAGCAGCGAGGGACTTACCTACGAGCAGTACTTC
CASSEGLTYEQYF
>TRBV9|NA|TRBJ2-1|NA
TGTGCCAGCAGCGTAGTAAGCGACTACTCCTACAATGAGCAGTTCTTC
CASSVVSDYSYNEQFF
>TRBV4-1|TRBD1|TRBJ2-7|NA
TGCGCCAGCAGCCAAGCCCCGGGACAGGGCGCCTACGAGCAGTACTTC
CASSQAPGQGAYEQYF
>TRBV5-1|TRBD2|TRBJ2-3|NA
TGCGCCAGCACAGTAGCGGGCTCTAGCACAGATACGCAGTATTTT
CASTVAGSSTDTQYF
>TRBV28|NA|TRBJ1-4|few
TGTGCCAGCAGTTTATTAGGTCAGGTTAATGAAAAACTGTTTTTT
CASSLLGQVNEKLFF
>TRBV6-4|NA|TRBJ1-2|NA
TGTGCCAGCAGTTCTCTCGACGGGTGGGGACGGGGCTACACCTTC
CASSSLDGWGRGYTF
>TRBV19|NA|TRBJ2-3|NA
TGTGCCAGTTCCCTAGAGGGGCCCGCCACAGATACGCAGTATTTT
CASSLEGPATDTQYF
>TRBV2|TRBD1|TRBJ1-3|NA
TGTGCCAGCAGTGCGGGACAGGGGGTTGGAAACACCATATATTTT
CASSAGQGVGNTIYF
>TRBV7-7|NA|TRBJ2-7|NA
TGTGCTAGCAGCCCAGGTTGGGGCCCCTACGAGCAGTACTTC
CASSPGWGPYEQYF
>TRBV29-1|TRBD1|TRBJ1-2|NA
TGCAGCGTTGTTTCAGGGGGTAACTATGGCTACACCTTC
CSVVSGGNYGYTF
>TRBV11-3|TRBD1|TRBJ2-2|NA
TGTGCCAGCAGCTTATACAGGGGAGCGAACACCGGGGAGCTGTTTTTT
CASSLYRGANTGELFF
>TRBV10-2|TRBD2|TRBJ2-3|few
TGCGCCAGCAATGGTGGCGGGAGGGGAACAGATACGCAGTATTTT
CASNGGGRGTDTQYF
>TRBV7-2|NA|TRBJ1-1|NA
TGTGCCAGCACCCCTTTGGGGGGAACTGAAGCTTTCTTT
CASTPLGGTEAFF
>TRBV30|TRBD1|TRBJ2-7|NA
TGTGCCTGGAGCCTTACGACAGGGGGCAGGTACGAGCAGTACTTC
CAWSLTTGGRYEQYF
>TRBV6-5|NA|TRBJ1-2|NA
TGTGCCAGCAGAGAAAACATCTATGGCTACACCTTC
CASRENIYGYTF
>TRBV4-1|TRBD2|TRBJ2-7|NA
TGCGCCAGCAGCCAAGATGGGCCCGGACTAGCGTACGAGCAGTACTTC
CASSQDGPGLAYEQYF
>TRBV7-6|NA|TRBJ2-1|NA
TGTGCCAGCAGCTTAGTAAATTACAATGAGCAGTTCTTC
CASSLVNYNEQFF
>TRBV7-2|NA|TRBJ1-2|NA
TGTGCCAGCAGCTTAAGGAACTATGGCTACACCTTC
CASSLRNYGYTF
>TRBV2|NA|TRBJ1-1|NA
TGTGCCAGCAGTGAAAGGATCCGGAACACTGAAGCTTTCTTT
CASSERIRNTEAFF
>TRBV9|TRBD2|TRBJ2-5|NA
TGTGCCAGCAGCGCCCTAGCGGTTCTCCAAGAGACCCAGTACTTC
CASSALAVLQETQYF
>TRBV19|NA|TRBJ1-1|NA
TGTGCCAGTAGTATAGAAAGGGGCAAAGCTTTCTTT
CASSIERGKAFF
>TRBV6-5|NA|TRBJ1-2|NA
TGTGCCAGCAGACCCTCCGGCGGGGGAGACTATGGCTACACCTTC
CASRPSGGGDYGYTF
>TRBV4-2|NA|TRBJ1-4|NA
TGTGCCAGCAGCCAAGAGGGAGGGGGAGCTAATGAAAAACTGTTTTTT
CASSQEGGGANEKLFF
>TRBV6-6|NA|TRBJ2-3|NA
TGTGCCAGCAGTTACCAGAGGGACTCCAGGCCAGATACGCAGTATTTT
CASSYQRDSRPDTQYF
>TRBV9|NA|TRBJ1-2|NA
TGTGCCAGCAGCGTAGAGCAAAGCAGGGTCTATGGCTACACCTTC
CASSVEQSRVYGYTF
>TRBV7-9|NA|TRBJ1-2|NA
TGTGCCAGCAGCTTATCAGGGGTTCTTGGCTACACCTTC
CASSLSGVLGYTF
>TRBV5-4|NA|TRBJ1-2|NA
TGTGCCAGCAGCTTGGAAGGGAAAAGTAACTATGGCTACACCTTC
CASSLEGKSNYGYTF
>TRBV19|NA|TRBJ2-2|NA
TGTGCCAGTTCCCCACCCAACCCCACCGGGGAGCTGTTTTTT
CASSPPNPTGELFF
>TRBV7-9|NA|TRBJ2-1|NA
TGTGCCAGCAGCCCCCCATCGCCAATCTCCTACAATGAGCAGTTCTTC
CASSPPSPISYNEQFF
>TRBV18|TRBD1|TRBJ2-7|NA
TGTGCCAGCTCTCGAGGGACAGTCTCCTACGAGCAGTACTTC
CASSRGTVSYEQYF
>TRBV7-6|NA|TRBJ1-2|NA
TGTGCCAGCAGCCCTACAGGGAACTATGGCTACACCTTC
CASSPTGNYGYTF
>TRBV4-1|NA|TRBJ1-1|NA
TGCGCCAGCTTTAAGGACGGCGGGGACACTGAAGCTTTCTTT
CASFKDGGDTEAFF
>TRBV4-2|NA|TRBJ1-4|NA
TGTGCCAGCAGCCAAGGTCCGGTGGGGAGGGGGAGTGAAAAACTGTTTTTT
CASSQGPVGRGSEKLFF
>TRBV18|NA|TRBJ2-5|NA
TGTGCCAGCTCACCCACCACTCTCAAAGAGACCCAGTACTTC
CASSPTTLKETQYF
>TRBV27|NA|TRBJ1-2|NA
TGTGCCAGCAGTTTGAGGCGGGGCTATGGCTACACCTTC
CASSLRRGYGYTF